Below, one T cell receptor beta chain is given with its context. Methods used by the authors: Amplification with reference gene primers provided the estimates of nucleated cell counts. The protocol was immunoSEQ multiplex PCR, while the TCRdb copy is restricted to in-frame clones and leaves out a portion. Clone size and V and J calls were adopted from that table, with D and trimming inferred from the DNA. Seen here are under 250,000 clones, approximately 86% observed once, and the top ten hold roughly 1.4%. The data stem from a study of blood T cell repertoires in COVID-19. Looking at the study overall: There were acute and convalescent COVID-19 samples, and they came from the United States, Italy and Spain.

CDR3 length: 14 amino acids. Germline V lookup: CDR1 MDHEN, CDR2 SYDVKM. V shed 8 bases and J shed 1 base, with 14 bases lying between them. This TCR was sampled from a man older than 75 with acute or convalescent COVID-19. Source material: peripheral blood. The genes are TRBV28 and TRBJ1-1, with D possibly matching TRBD1 (5 bases). DNA for the CDR3: TGTGCCAGCCGCCTGGGAGGGGCGAACACTGAAGCTTTCTTT. It encodes CASRLGGANTEAFF.